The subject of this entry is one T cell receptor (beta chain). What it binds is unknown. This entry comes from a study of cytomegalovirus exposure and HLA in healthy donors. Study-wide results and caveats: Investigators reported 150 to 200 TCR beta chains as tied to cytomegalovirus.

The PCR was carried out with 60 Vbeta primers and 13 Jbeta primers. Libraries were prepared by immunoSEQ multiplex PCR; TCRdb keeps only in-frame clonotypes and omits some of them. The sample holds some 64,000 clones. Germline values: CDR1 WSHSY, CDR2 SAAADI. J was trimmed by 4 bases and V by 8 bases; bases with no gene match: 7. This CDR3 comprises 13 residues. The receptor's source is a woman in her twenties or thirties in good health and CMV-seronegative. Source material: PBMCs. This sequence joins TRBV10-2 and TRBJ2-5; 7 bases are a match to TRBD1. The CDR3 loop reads CASQNDRVETQYF. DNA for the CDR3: TGCGCCAGCCAGAACGACAGGGTAGAGACCCAGTACTTC.